This T cell receptor beta chain was identified during a study of blood T cell repertoires in COVID-19. Germline CDR1 is SGHKS and CDR2 is YYEKEE (reference sequence). CDR3 length equals 12 residues. Trimming cost V 4 bases and J 5 bases; bases outside gene matches: 2. Here immunoSEQ multiplex PCR was the method, and the copy in TCRdb shows in-frame clones only, minus some. This sample has roughly 350,000 clones, with more than 75% found just once. The rearrangement joins TRBV5-5 to TRBJ1-2, with 7 bases matching TRBD1. This receptor was identified in a woman between 50 and 59 years old with active or convalescent COVID-19. Specimen: peripheral blood. In nucleotides, the CDR3 is TGTGCCAGCAGCGTGACAGGGTATGGCTACACCTTC. The encoded protein is CASSVTGYGYTF.